This T cell receptor (beta chain) was identified during a study of blood T cell repertoires in COVID-19. The V and J ends lost 3 bases and 8 bases respectively, with 16 bases between them. CDR1 and CDR2 from the germline V gene are MGHDK and SYGVNS. There are 14 residues in the CDR3. Method: immunoSEQ multiplex PCR; TCRdb's copy keeps in-frame clones and lacks some. Here the sample spans roughly 400,000 clones, over 85% being singletons. Donors in Cohort 3 counted as recovered after two negative PCRs, clearance, or symptom resolution. V and J are TRBV25-1 and TRBJ1-1, with a weak D call TRBD1 (5 bases). The receptor was isolated from a woman in her thirties who had recovered from COVID-19. Sequenced material: PBMCs or T cells enriched from blood (not recorded which). The CDR3 spells CASSDGAGSLEAFF. CDR3 coding DNA: TGTGCCAGCAGTGATGGGGCAGGCAGTCTGGAAGCTTTCTTT.